Below are 3 T cell receptor gamma chains sequenced from a single sample in a study of gamma-delta T cells after stem cell transplantation. TCRdb re-processed the RT-PCR reads using CATT. The sample holds over a thousand gamma-chain clones, 86% seen once. The specimen was gamma-delta T cells. The receptors here all came from a human donor. It is not recorded whose cells these are; they may come from a transplant donor.

No V gene call was produced; the J gene was TRGJ1 or TRGJ2. There are 13 residues in the CDR3. Here the CDR3 reads CATWDRPDYKKLF. Written as DNA, the CDR3 is TGTGCCACCTGGGACAGGCCCGATTATAAGAAACTCTTT.

In its sample, this clone was seen a few times. The chain uses TRGV3 and TRGJ1 or TRGJ2. With 0 bases clipped from V and 0 bases from J, the junction kept 2 bases outside the gene matches. CDR1 is VTNTFY, CDR2 YDVSTARD, per germline (reference sequence). CDR3 length: 14 amino acids. The CDR3 loop is CATWDRTNYYKKLF. The CDR3 DNA follows: TGTGCCACCTGGGACAGGACGAATTATTATAAGAAACTCTTT.

The V gene is TRGV5, the J gene TRGJP2. The J gene was missing in TCRdb and was found by matching the end of the DNA to germline. V lost 0 bases, J lost 3 bases, and 4 bases stayed unmatched. This CDR3 is built from 15 residues. Germline V lookup: CDR1 VINAFY, CDR2 YDVSNSKD. CDR3 residues: CATWDRLGSDWIKTF. For the CDR3, the DNA is TGTGCCACCTGGGACAGGCTAGGTAGTGATTGGATCAAGACGTTT.